The present TCR beta chain was sequenced within a study of shared clonotypes between healthy human individuals. About this clone: Its cognate antigen is unknown.

Donors had no recently reported acute infections or vaccinations and were HIV-negative. As handled by the study authors: From ImmunoSEQ came sequences covering only the junction and carrying no quality scores, so filtering differed. Using immunoSEQ multiplex PCR, the repertoire was profiled, and TCRdb retains in-frame clones only, with some absent. That table gives V, J and clone size, and the DNA gave D and trimming. The sample shows 950,000 to 1,100,000 clones, about 84% of them seen only once. Study-wide results and caveats: When compared with the clonotypes that were shared by all four sorted-subset donors, the non-shared clonotypes turned out to have lower generation probabilities. Naive CD4 clonotypes overlapped across a handful of donors at approximately 4.5%.

This CDR3 region has 13 residues. V lost 1 base, J lost 8 bases, and 11 bases lay in between. Looked up from germline, CDR1 is SGHAT and CDR2 is FQNNGV. The J gene is TRBJ1-1, the V gene TRBV11-2; D remains unclear. This clonotype was obtained from a man aged 18 to 30 in good health. Some clones in this sample may be carry-over from other donors' samples. Sequencing used memory CD4+ T cells from PBMCs. The subset denotes: CD45RA-negative fraction. CDR3 DNA sequence: TGTGCCAGCAGCTTAGCTGGCGGATTAGAAGCTTTCTTT. This sequence encodes CASSLAGGLEAFF. Full variable domain (outside the CDR3, taken from reference TRBV11-2 and TRBJ1-1): EAGVAQSPRYKIIEKRQSVAFWCNPISGHATLYWYQQILGQGPKLLIQFQNNGVVDDSQLPKDRFSAERLKGVDSTLKIQPAKLEDSAVYLCASSLAGGLEAFFGQGTRLTVV.